The T cell receptor beta chain under discussion was sequenced for a study of T cells in Graves' hyperthyroidism and ophthalmopathy. Study background: Peripheral blood was collected at initial diagnosis, before any treatment.

Trimming stripped 0 bases from V and 4 bases from J, with 12 bases between. The CDR3 contains 15 residues. Germline CDR1 and CDR2: MNHEY and SVGAGI. TCR beta CDR3 regions were amplified from RNA. When the TCR CDR3 underwent first-round RT-PCR, the HTBI primer set was used. TCRdb re-derived calls from the multiplex PCR reads in MiXCR, one entry per CDR3 protein. The sample carries approximately 600,000 distinct CDR3 sequences, around 15% recorded once. The chain combines TRBV6-5 with TRBJ2-5; D is perhaps TRBD2 (6 bases). The sequencing sample was made of blood. The sequence was collected from a woman aged 30 to 39 with Graves' hyperthyroidism. In DNA, the CDR3 is TGTGCCAGCAGTTACTCCTTGACCGGGGGAGAGACCCAGTACTTC. This gives the protein CASSYSLTGGETQYF.